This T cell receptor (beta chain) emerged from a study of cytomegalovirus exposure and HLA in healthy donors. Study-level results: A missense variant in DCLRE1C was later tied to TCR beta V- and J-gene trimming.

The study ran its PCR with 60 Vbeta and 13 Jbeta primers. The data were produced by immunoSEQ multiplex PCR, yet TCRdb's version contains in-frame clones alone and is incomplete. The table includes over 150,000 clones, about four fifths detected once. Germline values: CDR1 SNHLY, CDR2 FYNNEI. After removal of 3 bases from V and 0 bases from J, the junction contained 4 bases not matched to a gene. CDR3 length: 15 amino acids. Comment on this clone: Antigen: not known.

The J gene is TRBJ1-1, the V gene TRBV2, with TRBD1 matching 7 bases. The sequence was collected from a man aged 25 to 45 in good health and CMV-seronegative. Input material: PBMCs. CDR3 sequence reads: CASSDTGTVNTEAFF. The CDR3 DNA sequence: TGTGCCAGCAGTGATACCGGGACAGTGAACACTGAAGCTTTCTTT.